A single T cell receptor beta chain is shown here with its context. Its antigen is unidentified. The sample comes from a study of glioma-infiltrating T cells. The CDR3 consists of 14 residues. The V gene's germline CDR1 is MDHEN and CDR2 SYDVKM. V was pared by 8 bases and J by 9 bases, with 10 bases of the junction left unmatched. Findings and limits, study-wide: Above-expected tissue-blood divergence occurred in all gliomas, most in low-grade ones. Very few CDR3 sequences were shared between tissue and blood.

The iRepertoire nested amplicon-rescue multiplex PCR amplified TCR alpha and beta CDR3s from RNA. Input was 100-400 ng of tissue mRNA or PBMC total RNA. A single record per CDR3 protein comes from TCRdb applying MiXCR to the multiplex PCR reads. This table holds 150,000 or so distinct CDR3 sequences, approximately 39% found once. The sample consisted of glioma tissue, nonneoplastic brain tissue, or PBMCs (not recorded which). The chain couples TRBV28 to TRBJ2-1, with 10 bases matching TRBD2. This sequence was found in a human donor with low-grade glioma or glioblastoma, undergoing nonglioma brain surgery, or in good health (not recorded which). The CDR3 DNA sequence: TGTGCCAGCTCTCCAACTAGCGGGATATCTGAGCAGTTCTTC. It yields the protein CASSPTSGISEQFF.